A selection of T cell receptor beta chains follows, all from one sample in a study of shared clonotypes between healthy human individuals. Profiled with immunoSEQ multiplex PCR; TCRdb holds only in-frame clones, not every one. Of about 2.5 million clones in the sample, 92% were seen once. Source material: naive CD4+ T cells from PBMCs. These receptors came from a man between 18 and 29 years old in good health. Some clones in this sample may be carry-over from other donors' samples. Each CDR3 is given with its conserved first and last residue. Fields, in order: J gene, clone size, V gene, D gene, CDR3 protein, CDR3 DNA. A D gene is named only where the DNA matches it firmly. Not every row has a clone size; where given, it reads once, few, many or a size class.

TRBJ1-1 NA TRBV10-2 NA CASSVQRNTEAFF TGCGCCAGCAGTGTACAGCGTAACACTGAAGCTTTCTTT
TRBJ1-3 NA TRBV30 NA CAWSGGRGSGNTIYF TGTGCCTGGAGTGGGGGCAGGGGATCTGGAAACACCATATATTTT
TRBJ1-1 NA TRBV11-2 TRBD1 CASSHGQGASVSPEAFF TGTGCCAGCAGCCACGGACAGGGGGCCTCCGTATCCCCTGAAGCTTTCTTT
TRBJ2-7 NA TRBV5-1 TRBD2 CASSLGGGGYEQYF TGCGCCAGCAGCTTGGGTGGCGGGGGCTACGAGCAGTACTTC
TRBJ1-1 once TRBV7-3 TRBD1 CASSSGWGQATTAFF TGTGCCAGCAGCTCCGGTTGGGGACAGGCGACTACAGCTTTCTTT
TRBJ1-5 NA TRBV30 NA CAWSVLSGTQPQHF TGTGCCTGGAGTGTATTATCAGGGACGCAGCCCCAGCATTTT
TRBJ2-1 NA TRBV6-1 NA CASSVAGEQFF TGTGCCAGCAGTGTTGCCGGTGAGCAGTTCTTC
TRBJ1-5 NA TRBV30 NA CAWSVDGKINQPQHF TGTGCCTGGAGTGTAGACGGCAAGATTAATCAGCCCCAGCATTTT
TRBJ2-5 NA TRBV18 NA CASSQKGRARTWSNTGETQYF TGTGCCAGCTCACAAAAGGGTAGGGCCCGAACCTGGTCAAACACGGGAGAGACCCAGTACTTC
TRBJ1-2 NA TRBV11-2 NA CASSPDRYGYTF TGTGCCAGCAGCCCCGACAGATATGGCTACACCTTC
TRBJ1-5 NA TRBV2 NA CASSPNYQPQHF TGTGCCAGCAGCCCCAATTACCAGCCCCAGCATTTT
TRBJ1-1 once TRBV19 NA CASSIPGTEAFF TGTGCCAGTAGTATTCCGGGGACTGAAGCTTTCTTT
TRBJ1-4 NA TRBV7-8 NA CASSQRLRSEKLFF TGTGCCAGCAGCCAGCGGCTGAGAAGCGAAAAACTGTTTTTT